The rows below give T cell receptor beta chains drawn from one sample of a study of T cells after yellow fever vaccination. Via MiXCR, TCRdb re-called the 5' RACE reads, giving one row per CDR3 protein. The sample includes more than 300,000 distinct CDR3 sequences, approximately 12% of them seen just once. The source material was CD4+ T cells sorted from PBMCs, sampled 45 days after the yellow fever booster vaccination. Receptor source: a young man who received the YFV17D yellow fever vaccine. CDR3s include the opening cysteine and the closing phenylalanine or tryptophan. The D gene is left open where the match is weak. Clone size, where shown, is once, few, many, or a class for clones that have expanded.

clone_size,d_call,j_call,v_call,cdr3_aa,cdr3_nt
few,-,TRBJ1-2,TRBV4-1,CASSHPVGGNYGYTF,TGCGCCAGCAGCCACCCCGTGGGGGGGAACTATGGCTACACCTTC
-,TRBD2,TRBJ2-1,TRBV7-9,CASSLYPAGDNEQFF,TGTGCCAGCAGCTTATATCCAGCGGGGGACAATGAGCAGTTCTTC
-,TRBD1,TRBJ1-5,TRBV20-1,CSARGWTGDQPQHF,TGCAGTGCTAGAGGTTGGACAGGGGATCAGCCCCAGCATTTT
-,TRBD2,TRBJ2-2,TRBV6-5,CAIRRLYGGGNTGELFF,TGTGCCATCCGCCGATTGTATGGCGGGGGTAACACCGGGGAGCTGTTTTTT
-,-,TRBJ1-2,TRBV7-2,CASSPSLPGKEGYTF,TGTGCCAGCAGCCCTTCTCTTCCAGGGAAGGAGGGCTACACCTTC
-,TRBD1,TRBJ1-2,TRBV4-2,CASSQVPAGGRGYTF,TGTGCCAGCAGCCAAGTGCCGGCAGGGGGCCGTGGCTACACCTTC
few,-,TRBJ1-3,TRBV7-9,CASSRQRHDGNTIYF,TGTGCCAGCAGCCGACAACGGCACGACGGAAACACCATATATTTT
-,-,TRBJ1-5,TRBV11-2,CASSWSDNQPRHF,TGTGCCAGCAGCTGGAGTGATAATCAGCCCCGGCATTTT
many,-,TRBJ2-4,TRBV4-1,CASSLQTGRENIQYF,TGCGCCAGCAGCCTCCAGACAGGGAGGGAGAACATTCAGTACTTC
-,-,TRBJ1-2,TRBV12-3/TRBV12-4,CASSLTQGSGYTF,TGTGCCAGCAGTCTGACGCAGGGCTCTGGCTACACCTTC
few,TRBD2,TRBJ2-3,TRBV7-3,CASSLTRLAGGHTDTQYF,TGTGCCAGCAGCTTAACGCGACTAGCGGGGGGGCATACAGATACGCAGTATTTT
-,-,TRBJ2-5,TRBV20-1,CSALVGAAQETQYF,TGCAGTGCTCTTGTAGGAGCGGCCCAAGAGACCCAGTACTTC
-,-,TRBJ2-1,TRBV9,CASSVNPPDEQFF,TGTGCCAGCAGCGTAAACCCCCCCGATGAGCAGTTCTTC
-,-,TRBJ1-5,TRBV2,CASSEALGGIYSNQPQHF,TGTGCCAGCAGTGAAGCGCTTGGGGGAATCTATAGCAATCAGCCCCAGCATTTT
-,-,TRBJ1-1,TRBV12-3/TRBV12-4,CASRRGIKNTEAFF,TGTGCCAGCAGGCGAGGGATAAAGAACACTGAAGCTTTCTTT
-,-,TRBJ1-2,TRBV3-1,CASSRQSNGYGYTF,TGTGCCAGCAGCCGACAGAGCAACGGCTATGGCTACACCTTC
-,-,TRBJ1-2,TRBV2,CASSVGRGYGYTF,TGTGCCAGCAGTGTCGGCAGGGGCTATGGCTACACCTTC
few,TRBD2,TRBJ2-1,TRBV6-2/TRBV6-3,CASRAIGLADSYNEQFF,TGTGCCAGCAGAGCGATCGGACTAGCGGATTCCTACAATGAGCAGTTCTTC
-,TRBD2,TRBJ2-2,TRBV7-2,CASSARGATGELFF,TGTGCCAGCAGCGCGCGGGGGGCTACCGGGGAGCTGTTTTTT
-,-,TRBJ1-4,TRBV10-3,CAISDTAEKLFF,TGTGCCATCAGTGATACAGCGGAAAAACTGTTTTTT
few,-,TRBJ1-5,TRBV20-1,CSARDIHRVAPQHF,TGCAGTGCTAGAGATATACACCGCGTTGCGCCCCAGCATTTT
many,-,TRBJ2-5,TRBV27,CASRGLEETQYF,TGTGCCAGCAGAGGGCTGGAGGAGACCCAGTACTTC
-,TRBD2,TRBJ2-7,TRBV5-6,CASSGGAGNYEQYF,TGTGCCAGCAGCGGCGGAGCGGGGAACTACGAGCAGTACTTC
few,-,TRBJ2-3,TRBV7-8,CASSLGRAADTQYF,TGTGCCAGCAGCTTGGGCAGGGCGGCAGATACGCAGTATTTT
few,-,TRBJ2-1,TRBV24-1,CATRTGNEQFF,TGTGCCACCCGGACGGGGAATGAGCAGTTCTTC
many,-,TRBJ2-5,TRBV7-2,CASSPKETQYF,TGTGCCAGCAGCCCTAAAGAGACCCAGTACTTC
few,TRBD2,TRBJ2-3,TRBV27,CASSFKRGYTDTQYF,TGTGCCAGCAGTTTCAAGCGGGGGTACACAGATACGCAGTATTTT
-,-,TRBJ1-3,TRBV7-2,CASSTQTGGSSGNTIYF,TGTGCCAGCAGCACCCAGACAGGAGGAAGCTCTGGAAACACCATATATTTT
many,-,TRBJ2-1,TRBV30,CAWSLGGNEQFF,TGTGCCTGGAGTCTTGGGGGGAATGAGCAGTTCTTC
-,-,TRBJ1-6,TRBV3-1,CASSQGRNSPLHF,TGTGCCAGCAGCCAGGGCCGGAATTCACCCCTCCACTTT
-,-,TRBJ2-3,TRBV21-1,CASSKRAQKADTQYF,TGTGCCAGCAGCAAACGAGCACAGAAGGCAGATACGCAGTATTTT
few,-,TRBJ2-1,TRBV27,CASSLYRVNEQFF,TGTGCCAGCAGTTTATACAGGGTTAATGAGCAGTTCTTC
many,-,TRBJ2-3,TRBV4-3,CASSPRGGGSFGTDTQYF,TGCGCCAGCAGCCCGAGAGGTGGCGGGTCTTTCGGCACAGATACGCAGTATTTT
-,TRBD1,TRBJ1-1,TRBV28,CASSRTGFGAFF,TGTGCCAGCAGTCGGACAGGGTTTGGAGCTTTCTTT
-,-,TRBJ2-3,TRBV6-5,CASSYRDGGDTQYF,TGTGCCAGCAGTTACAGGGACGGCGGAGATACGCAGTATTTT
few,-,TRBJ2-2,TRBV7-9,CASSFGQTNTGELFF,TGTGCCAGCAGCTTTGGGCAGACGAACACCGGGGAGCTGTTTTTT
-,-,TRBJ1-5,TRBV4-1,CASSQTGSNQPQHF,TGCGCCAGCAGCCAGACAGGTAGCAATCAGCCCCAGCATTTT
few,-,TRBJ2-5,TRBV12-3/TRBV12-4,CASSFGSQGLGETQYF,TGTGCCAGCAGTTTTGGGAGTCAGGGCTTGGGAGAGACCCAGTACTTC
-,-,TRBJ2-3,TRBV18,CASSPFEQDTQYF,TGTGCCAGCTCACCTTTTGAACAGGATACGCAGTATTTT
many,-,TRBJ2-1,TRBV5-4,CASSLALQAGYNEQFF,TGTGCCAGCAGCTTGGCCCTGCAAGCCGGCTACAATGAGCAGTTCTTC
-,-,TRBJ2-1,TRBV7-9,CASSPALRGGSYNEQFF,TGTGCCAGCAGCCCGGCCTTGCGCGGGGGCAGTTACAATGAGCAGTTCTTC
many,-,TRBJ1-3,TRBV4-3,CASSQARTAGNTIYF,TGCGCCAGCAGCCAAGCGCGGACGGCTGGAAACACCATATATTTT
few,-,TRBJ2-5,TRBV11-3,CASSKGGASQETQYF,TGTGCCAGCAGCAAGGGGGGAGCGTCCCAAGAGACCCAGTACTTC
-,-,TRBJ2-2,TRBV7-2,CASSLAGGGALAGELFF,TGTGCCAGCAGCTTAGCGGGCGGGGGCGCCCTAGCCGGGGAGCTGTTTTTT
few,-,TRBJ1-1,TRBV20-1,CSARTQAVNTEAFF,TGCAGTGCTAGAACCCAGGCGGTGAACACTGAAGCTTTCTTT
many,-,TRBJ2-1,TRBV5-1,CASSLVGGSVNEQFF,TGCGCCAGCAGCTTGGTAGGAGGGAGCGTTAATGAGCAGTTCTTC
many,TRBD1,TRBJ2-2,TRBV5-1,CASSASGTANTGELFF,TGCGCCAGCAGCGCCTCCGGGACAGCGAACACCGGGGAGCTGTTTTTT
-,-,TRBJ2-1,TRBV7-3,CASSFADRGFQFF,TGTGCCAGCAGCTTCGCTGACCGGGGGTTTCAGTTCTTC
few,-,TRBJ2-3,TRBV20-1,CSARDPGGPGDTQYF,TGCAGTGCTAGAGATCCCGGGGGGCCTGGAGATACGCAGTATTTT
medium-sized,-,TRBJ2-7,TRBV2,CASSEPFEDEQYF,TGTGCCAGCAGTGAGCCCTTCGAGGACGAGCAGTACTTC
-,-,TRBJ1-5,TRBV30,CAWSPGPYQPQHF,TGTGCCTGGAGTCCAGGTCCTTATCAGCCCCAGCATTTT
-,-,TRBJ1-1,TRBV4-2,CASSQLVGGRVNTEAFF,TGTGCCAGCAGCCAACTCGTGGGGGGCAGGGTGAACACTGAAGCTTTCTTT
many,-,TRBJ2-1,TRBV5-1,CASSLNRGANEQFF,TGCGCCAGCAGCTTGAATCGGGGGGCGAATGAGCAGTTCTTC
few,TRBD1,TRBJ1-4,TRBV7-2,CASSSPGQGEKLFF,TGTGCCAGCAGCTCTCCGGGACAGGGTGAAAAACTGTTTTTT